This T cell receptor beta chain was profiled in a study of preoperative IRX-2 immunotherapy in early breast cancer. V was trimmed by 0 bases and J by 0 bases, leaving 14 bases between them. Germline V gene lookup returns CDR1 MNHGY and CDR2 SAAAGT. The CDR3 loop spans 17 amino acids. Indicated treatment: preoperative locoregional IRX-2 cytokine immunotherapy. This phase Ib study tested locoregional IRX-2 cytokine immunotherapy given before surgery. This clone was recorded once. Profiling relied on immunoSEQ multiplex PCR, and the TCRdb table lists in-frame clones only, not all of them. The table records 90,000 to 100,000 clones, 75% to 90% of them present only once.

The receptor was derived from a human donor with breast cancer. The chain has TRBV6-8 and TRBJ1-1; D gene ambiguous. Sequenced material: tumor tissue, taken after IRX-2 immunotherapy. The CDR3 nucleotides are TGTGCCAGCAGTTACTCGGAGCGCTCCCTTATGAACACTGAAGCTTTCTTT. It yields the protein CASSYSERSLMNTEAFF.